One and the same sample provided the 6 T cell receptor beta chains below, sequenced in a study of blood T cell repertoires in COVID-19. TCRdb keeps only in-frame clones here, not all; method: immunoSEQ multiplex PCR. Seen here are around 37,000 clones, roughly 90% observed once, and the top ten hold 2% to 2.5%. Sequenced input: peripheral blood. The origin of the receptors is a human donor in a cohort sampled during active COVID-19.

The chain employs TRBV6-4 and TRBJ2-1, with 8 bases lining up with TRBD2. The J segment lost 15 bases and the V segment lost 4 bases, leaving 11 bases of the junction unmatched. The CDR3 is 13 residues long. The germline V gene encodes CDR1 MRHNA and CDR2 SNTAGT. CDR3 nucleotides: TGTGCCAGCAGTGGCTCTCACGGGACTAGTATGTTCTTC. Protein: CASSGSHGTSMFF.

The rearrangement uses TRBV5-1 and TRBJ2-7; D is undetermined. This CDR3 has 14 residues. Germline V CDR1 and CDR2: SGHRS, YFSETQ. Trimming cost V 6 bases and J 6 bases, with 19 bases left between them. The CDR3 reads CASTISASNGEQYF. As DNA, the CDR3 is TGCGCCAGCACCATTTCAGCGAGCAACGGCGAGCAGTACTTC. The full variable domain, rest sourced from reference TRBV5-1 and TRBJ2-7, is KAGVTQTPRYLIKTRGQQVTLSCSPISGHRSVSWYQQTPGQGLQFLFEYFSETQRNKGNFPGRFSGRQFSNSRSEMNVSTLELGDSALYLCASTISASNGEQYFGPGTRLTVT.

V and J are TRBV6-6 and TRBJ2-1, with no clear D. This CDR3 region has 16 residues. Trimming pared 2 bases from V and 0 bases from J, leaving 11 bases between. CDR1 is MNHNY, CDR2 SVGAGI, per germline (reference sequence). The CDR3 is CASSYGESYSYNEQFF. As DNA, the CDR3 is TGTGCCAGCAGTTACGGAGAATCCTACTCCTACAATGAGCAGTTCTTC.

This clone was found once. V and J are TRBV12-3 or TRBV12-4 and TRBJ1-3; weak D call: TRBD1 (6 bases). The CDR3 consists of 13 residues. Trimming cost V 6 bases and J 7 bases, with 13 bases left between them. CDR3 amino acids: CASSTGWGNTIYF. The CDR3 DNA reads as TGTGCCAGCAGCACAGGGTGGGGCAACACCATATATTTT.

The CDR3, as DNA: TGCGCCAGCAGCTTGGTTAGGCGGGGGGACCTGGGCTACGAGCAGTACTTC. Protein product: CASSLVRRGDLGYEQYF. The genes are TRBV5-1 and TRBJ2-7, with 8 nucleotides matching TRBD2. Germline loops: CDR1 SGHRS, CDR2 YFSETQ. The CDR3 is 17 residues long. V shed 0 bases and J 3 bases; nucleotides not matched to a gene: 11.

This chain links TRBV21-1 with TRBJ1-1; the D call TRBD1 from the table was never checked on the DNA. TRBV21-1 is a pseudogene segment. CDR3 length: 18 residues. CDR3 region: CASSKVHRDRGGNTEAFF. CDR3 in DNA: TGTGCCAGCAGCAAAGTTCATCGGGACAGGGGGGGAAACACTGAAGCTTTCTTT.